Given below is one T cell receptor (beta chain) in context. The target antigen is unknown. The sample originates from a study of cytomegalovirus exposure and HLA in healthy donors. Study context: Among the 400 or so donors who were genotyped, approximately 84% fell in the genetic ancestry cluster that is associated with self-reported Caucasian donors.

Whole-study results and caveats: Later analysis revealed greater clonal expansion in HLA-associated TCR beta chains than in equally common others. Being indistinguishable, some V segments were excluded, TRBV6-2 and TRBV6-3 among them. TCR beta sequences reportedly predicted most subjects' HLA-A and HLA-B alleles accurately.

Per germline, CDR1 MNHEY and CDR2 SVGAGI. J was trimmed by 5 bases and V by 6 bases; bases with no gene match: 8. This CDR3 has 15 amino acids. The PCR was carried out with 60 Vbeta primers and 13 Jbeta primers. Clones were sequenced by immunoSEQ multiplex PCR, and TCRdb holds only the in-frame ones, with some missing. Among more than 150,000 clones listed, 75% to 85% were seen once. The receptor's source is a boy aged 10-17 years in good health and CMV-seronegative. Sequencing was carried out using PBMCs. J is TRBJ2-7 and V is TRBV6-5; 12 bases line up with TRBD2. The CDR3 sequence: CASSRRLAGVNEQYF. The CDR3 DNA sequence: TGTGCCAGCAGCCGAAGACTAGCGGGAGTGAACGAGCAGTACTTC.